This entry features one T cell receptor beta chain sequence. This CDR3 spans 17 amino acids. The germline V gene encodes CDR1 SGHTS and CDR2 YDEGEE. The trim removed 3 bases at V and 5 bases at J, leaving 12 bases unmatched. Profiling relied on immunoSEQ multiplex PCR, and the TCRdb table lists in-frame clones only, not all of them. The table lists about 230,000 clones, over 80% of them singletons, with under 30% in the top ten. The data derive from a study of blood T cell repertoires in COVID-19. Study-wide context: Nucleic acid was either cDNA or gDNA, and it came from T cells, B-cell-depleted T cells, or PBMCs.

The sample comprised peripheral blood. The gene calls are TRBV5-8 and TRBJ2-5; 11 bases fit TRBD2. This TCR was recovered from a man between 40 and 49 years old with acute or convalescent COVID-19. The CDR3 region is CASSSGLADLKSETQYF. CDR3 DNA sequence: TGTGCCAGCAGCTCGGGACTAGCGGATCTTAAGTCGGAGACCCAGTACTTC.